Given below is one T cell receptor beta chain in context. Its specificity is not known. These data are taken from a study of graft-versus-host responses after intestinal transplantation. Background on the study: Isolated intestinal, liver-intestinal, or multivisceral transplants were what recipients had.

Profiled with immunoSEQ multiplex PCR; TCRdb holds only in-frame clones, not every one. The sample has about 31,000 clones, approximately 83% seen once; the top ten hold 15% to 20%. Germline CDR1 reads SGHRS; CDR2 reads YFSETQ. This CDR3 is 20 amino acids long. V dropped 6 bases and J dropped 6; count of bases not matched to a gene: 25. The chain uses TRBV5-1 and TRBJ2-1, with TRBD1 matching 9 bases. This clonotype was obtained from a human donor who received an intestinal transplant. Specimen: unstimulated CD8+ T cells sorted from spleen or lymph node cells, collected before intestinal transplant. The CDR3 region is CASTPLQEQGARALTNEQFF. CDR3 sequence (DNA): TGCGCCAGCACCCCTTTGCAGGAACAGGGGGCCCGCGCGCTCACCAATGAGCAGTTCTTC.